Listed here are 29 T cell receptor beta chains from one sample, sequenced in a study of vaccination effects on CD4 cells after COVID-19. Subsequent to about 10 days of culture, CD4+ T cells were isolated. Assay used: immunoSEQ multiplex PCR; TCRdb lists only in-frame clones, some missing. The data show tens of thousands of clones, approximately 71% seen once. Antigen specificity for these receptors is unknown. Sequences were derived from CD4+ T cells from PBMCs cultured without peptide, sampled before COVID-19 vaccination. The source is a human donor who received a COVID-19 vaccine.

The chain carries TRBV6-4 and TRBJ2-1; D ambiguous. The germline V gene has CDR1 MRHNA and CDR2 SNTAGT. The CDR3 sequence is 12 residues long. The V and J ends lost 4 bases and 8 bases respectively, with 9 bases between them. CDR3 bases: TGTGCCAGCAGTGGCGACCCTGATGAGCAGTTCTTC. It codes for CASSGDPDEQFF.

This clone was seen more than once but under ten times. This chain uses TRBV5-1 with TRBJ1-2; D remains unclear. V was pared by 0 bases and J by 4 bases, with 13 bases between. The CDR3 loop spans 15 amino acids. Germline loops: CDR1 SGHRS, CDR2 YFSETQ. The DNA of the CDR3 is TGCGCCAGCAGCTTGGTAGCACAGAAAGCCTATGGCTACACCTTC. Translation: CASSLVAQKAYGYTF.

V gene TRBV30 combines with J gene TRBJ2-1, with TRBD1 identical over 7 bases. The CDR3 covers 15 residues. With 5 bases clipped from V and 0 bases from J, the junction kept 7 bases outside the gene matches. Germline-derived CDR1 and CDR2 are GTSNPN and SVGIG (reference sequence). CDR3 protein: CAWYGAGGSYNEQFF. The CDR3 DNA follows: TGTGCCTGGTACGGGGCAGGGGGCTCCTACAATGAGCAGTTCTTC.

The J gene is TRBJ1-5, the V gene TRBV27; D may be TRBD1 (5 bases). This CDR3 contains 16 residues. Germline CDR1 is MNHEY and CDR2 is SMNVEV (reference sequence). Trimming cost V 0 bases and J 5 bases, with 14 bases left between them. CDR3: CASSLSGGRGDQPQHF. Written as DNA, the CDR3 is TGTGCCAGCAGTTTATCGGGGGGGAGGGGCGATCAGCCCCAGCATTTT.

This clone was observed a handful of times. This rearrangement joins TRBV5-4 to TRBJ2-7; D might be TRBD2 (5 bases). The CDR3 runs 12 residues. Trimming shortened V by 2 bases and J by 4 bases, and 7 bases separated the two germline ends. Per germline, CDR1 SGHNT and CDR2 YYREEE (reference sequence). DNA for the CDR3: TGTGCCAGCAGCTTCGGCGGGTACGAGCAGTACTTC. Translating it yields CASSFGGYEQYF.

This clone was found a few times. The chain links TRBV6-5 to TRBJ1-2; D is perhaps TRBD1 (6 bases). The CDR3 extends over 13 amino acids. CDR1 and CDR2 (germline): MNHEY, SVGAGI. The V end lost 5 bases, the J end lost 7 bases, and 14 bases lay between the germline ends. Here the CDR3 reads CASSHRRDTGYTF. CDR3 coding DNA: TGTGCCAGCAGTCACCGCCGGGACACTGGCTACACCTTC.

V and J are TRBV3-1 (or the pseudogene TRBV3-2) and TRBJ2-3; D call uncertain. This CDR3 is built from 12 residues. Looked up from germline, CDR1 is LGHDT and CDR2 is YNNKEL (reference sequence). V lost 5 bases, J lost 5 bases, and 8 bases lay in between. The CDR3 region is CASSSLRDTQYF. CDR3 bases: TGTGCCAGCAGCTCCCTGCGAGATACGCAGTATTTT.

The chain uses TRBV11-2 and TRBJ2-7; the D gene could be TRBD1 or TRBD2 (6 bases each). Trimming took 5 bases from V and 2 from J, leaving 16 bases between them. Germline V lookup: CDR1 SGHAT, CDR2 FQNNGV. This CDR3 region has 15 residues. CDR3 loop: CASSTIRGATYEQYF. Here the CDR3 DNA reads TGTGCCAGCAGCACGATAAGGGGGGCGACCTACGAGCAGTACTTC.

This chain connects TRBV3-1 (or the pseudogene TRBV3-2) to TRBJ2-7, with 9 bases fitting TRBD2. The V gene's germline CDR1 is LGHDT and CDR2 YNNKEL (reference sequence). The CDR3 spans 17 residues. V lost 0 bases, J lost 3 bases, and 9 bases stayed unmatched. CDR3 region: CASSQDLYLAGYYEQYF. The CDR3 coding sequence is TGTGCCAGCAGCCAAGATCTTTATCTAGCGGGATACTACGAGCAGTACTTC.

On this clone itself: An end of the junction differs from the germline gene, which may be a read error. The rearrangement joins TRBV7-9 to TRBJ1-4; TRBD1 is a possible D gene (6 bases). Germline CDR1 and CDR2: SEHNR and FQNEAQ (reference sequence). The CDR3 consists of 12 residues. CDR3 amino acids: CASSSTSGTPVF. CDR3 DNA: TGTGCCAGCAGCTCCACCTCCGGGACACCGGTTTTT.

The V call is TRBV21-1, the J call TRBJ2-5. TRBV21-1 is a known pseudogene. The CDR3 consists of 14 residues. CDR3 region: CASSKDRSRETQYF. DNA of the CDR3: TGTGCCAGCAGCAAAGATAGGTCCCGAGAGACCCAGTACTTC.

The chain uses TRBV3-1 (or the pseudogene TRBV3-2) and TRBJ2-2, with D maybe TRBD1 (7 bases). Trimming removed 3 bases at V and 4 bases at J, with 12 bases between. This CDR3 has 15 residues. Germline V CDR1 and CDR2: LGHDT, YNNKEL (reference sequence). CDR3 sequence reads: CASSQQGGSTGELFF. The CDR3 region has the DNA TGTGCCAGCAGCCAGCAGGGGGGAAGCACCGGGGAGCTGTTTTTT.

The chain couples TRBV5-1 to TRBJ2-1; 11 nucleotides agree with TRBD2. J was trimmed by 7 bases and V by 0 bases; bases with no gene match: 6. The CDR3 is 16 residues long. The germline gives CDR1 SGHRS, CDR2 YFSETQ. Written as DNA, the CDR3 is TGCGCCAGCAGCTTGGTGATAGCGGGAGGGAGGAATGAGCAGTTCTTC. Its protein is CASSLVIAGGRNEQFF.

This chain connects TRBV2 to TRBJ2-3, with a possible D match to TRBD1 (5 bases). Germline assignment: CDR1 SNHLY and CDR2 FYNNEI. CDR3 length equals 15 residues. V lost 3 bases and J lost 0, with 10 bases in between. The CDR3 loop is CASSDYGASTDTQYF. The DNA of the CDR3 is TGTGCCAGCAGTGACTATGGGGCCAGCACAGATACGCAGTATTTT.

V and J are TRBV12-3 or TRBV12-4 and TRBJ2-7; D may be TRBD1 (5 bases). Trimming shortened V by 1 base and J by 4 bases, and 8 bases separated the two germline ends. This CDR3 is built from 13 residues. CDR3 DNA sequence: TGTGCCAGCAGTTTAGGCAGGGCTTACGAGCAGTACTTC. The encoded protein is CASSLGRAYEQYF.

The rearrangement uses TRBV2 and TRBJ2-1; D gene unclear. The CDR3 contains 13 residues. V lost 1 base to trimming and J lost 4 bases, with 5 bases between them. CDR1 and CDR2 from the germline V gene are SNHLY and FYNNEI. This CDR3 reads CASSEVAYNEQFF. The DNA for the CDR3 is TGTGCCAGCAGTGAAGTTGCATACAATGAGCAGTTCTTC.

The table lists this clone with a few counts. The rearrangement links TRBV9 to TRBJ2-1, with 8 positions matching TRBD2. The CDR3 extends over 15 amino acids. Germline CDR1 SGDLS, CDR2 YYNGEE. V dropped 0 bases and J dropped 4; count of bases not matched to a gene: 3. The CDR3 spells CASSVASGGYNEQFF. CDR3 nucleotides: TGTGCCAGCAGCGTAGCCAGCGGGGGATACAATGAGCAGTTCTTC.

The chain couples TRBV7-9 to TRBJ1-2; no clear D. V gave up 1 base and J gave up 5 bases, with 14 bases separating them. Germline lookup yields CDR1 SEHNR and CDR2 FQNEAQ (reference sequence). The CDR3 length is 15 residues. CDR3 in amino acids: CASSLGVGPGYGYTF. CDR3 nucleotides: TGTGCCAGCAGCTTAGGTGTAGGGCCTGGGTATGGCTACACCTTC.

This clone showed up just once. J is TRBJ2-7 and V is TRBV5-1, with D tentatively TRBD1 (6 bases). Between the trimmed V and J ends, which lost 1 base and 2 bases, there was a span of 10 bases. Germline V gene sequence: CDR1 SGHRS, CDR2 YFSETQ. The length of the CDR3 is 14 residues. This CDR3 is CASSLTGPAYEQYF. CDR3 nucleotide sequence: TGCGCCAGCAGCTTGACAGGGCCAGCCTACGAGCAGTACTTC.

The chain couples TRBV27 to TRBJ1-2; the D is unclear. The V gene's germline CDR1 is MNHEY and CDR2 SMNVEV (reference sequence). The CDR3 runs 14 residues. Trimming removed 4 bases at V and 0 bases at J, with 9 bases between. The DNA for the CDR3 is TGTGCCAGCAGTTCTCTGCGTACTAACTATGGCTACACCTTC. Translation gives CASSSLRTNYGYTF.

The chain has TRBV5-4 and TRBJ2-3; 9 nucleotides agree with TRBD2. The V gene's germline CDR1 is SGHNT and CDR2 YYREEE (reference sequence). The CDR3 spans 13 residues. V was clipped by 5 bases and J by 3 bases; unmatched bases: 1. This CDR3 reads CASRGLATDTQYF. CDR3 coding DNA: TGTGCCAGCAGAGGACTAGCGACAGATACGCAGTATTTT. Combining the CDR3 with reference TRBV5-4 and TRBJ2-3 gives the whole variable domain ETGVTQSPTHLIKTRGQQVTLRCSSQSGHNTVSWYQQALGQGPQFIFQYYREEENGRGNFPPRFSGLQFPNYSSELNVNALELDDSALYLCASRGLATDTQYFGPGTRLTVL.

The V gene is TRBV5-1, the J gene TRBJ2-5; tentatively, D is TRBD1 (6 bases). Germline values: CDR1 SGHRS, CDR2 YFSETQ. V lost 2 bases and J 1 base, leaving 12 bases between the germline ends. CDR3 size: 15 residues. DNA for the CDR3: TGCGCCAGCAGCTTAACCGGGACAACCCAAGAGACCCAGTACTTC. Encoded protein: CASSLTGTTQETQYF.

V is TRBV25-1 and J is TRBJ2-1; 9 bases line up with TRBD1. The ends lost 9 bases at V and 7 bases at J; junction bases unmatched: 10. The CDR3 extends over 14 amino acids. Germline loops: CDR1 MGHDK, CDR2 SYGVNS. The CDR3 region has the DNA TGTGCCAGTCTTGGGACAGGGAAAGTGAATGAGCAGTTCTTC. Protein sequence: CASLGTGKVNEQFF.

Sample share makes this clone medium-sized. The gene calls are TRBV12-3 or TRBV12-4 and TRBJ1-2, with 7 bases that match TRBD1. The junction had 7 bases not matched to a gene; V was cut back by 5 bases and J by 7 bases. CDR3 size: 13 residues. The CDR3 region is CASSADRAGGYTF. The CDR3 DNA follows: TGTGCCAGCAGTGCCGACAGGGCCGGTGGCTACACCTTC.

V gene TRBV29-1 combines with J gene TRBJ1-2; no clear D. The CDR3 is made up of 13 amino acids. Germline V lookup: CDR1 SQVTM, CDR2 ANQGSEA. V shed 6 bases and J shed 6 bases, with 17 bases lying between them. The CDR3 DNA reads TGCAGCGTAAGAACACCCAGCGCGGATGGCTACACCTTC. Encoded protein: CSVRTPSADGYTF.

V gene TRBV27 combines with J gene TRBJ1-1, with a possible D match to TRBD1 (5 bases). Between the trimmed V and J ends, which lost 1 base and 2 bases, there was a span of 14 bases. This CDR3 comprises 16 residues. Germline assignment: CDR1 MNHEY and CDR2 SMNVEV (reference sequence). CDR3 DNA: TGTGCCAGCAGTTTATTTTATTGGGGGGATAACACTGAAGCTTTCTTT. It yields the protein CASSLFYWGDNTEAFF.

The V gene is TRBV7-9, the J gene TRBJ1-4; 8 positions agree with TRBD1. Unmatched junction bases numbered 4, after V lost 3 bases and J lost 7 bases. This CDR3 has 14 residues. CDR1 is SEHNR and CDR2 is FQNEAQ in the germline V gene (reference sequence). CDR3 sequence: CASSLGQESEKLFF. The CDR3 DNA sequence: TGTGCCAGCAGCTTGGGACAGGAGAGTGAAAAACTGTTTTTT.

This chain uses TRBV2 with TRBJ2-2, with 10 nucleotides matching TRBD2. This CDR3 has 16 amino acids. Germline CDR1 is SNHLY and CDR2 is FYNNEI. Trimming took 6 bases from V and 7 from J; bases not matched to a gene: 11. Here the CDR3 reads CASRPSAGGWFGELFF. For the CDR3, the DNA is TGTGCCAGCAGGCCCTCAGCGGGGGGGTGGTTCGGGGAGCTGTTTTTT.

The rearrangement joins TRBV6-1 to TRBJ2-5; D might be TRBD2 (7 bases). Germline CDR1 and CDR2: MNHNS and SASEGT. Trimming removed 3 bases from V and 9 bases from J, with 14 bases in between. This CDR3 contains 13 residues. For the CDR3, the DNA is TGTGCCAGCAGTGAGGGGGGGCCAGTTTCCCAGTACTTC. Protein: CASSEGGPVSQYF.